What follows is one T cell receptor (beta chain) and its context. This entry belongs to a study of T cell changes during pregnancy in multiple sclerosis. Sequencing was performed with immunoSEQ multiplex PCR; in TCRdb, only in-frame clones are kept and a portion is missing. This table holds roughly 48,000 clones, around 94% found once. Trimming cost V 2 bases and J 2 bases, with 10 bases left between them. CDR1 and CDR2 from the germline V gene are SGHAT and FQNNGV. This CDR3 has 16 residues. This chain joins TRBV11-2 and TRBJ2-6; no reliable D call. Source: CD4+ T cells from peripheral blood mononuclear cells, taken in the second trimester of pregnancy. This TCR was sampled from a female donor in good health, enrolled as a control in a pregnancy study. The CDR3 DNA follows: TGTGCCAGCAGCTTATTTCCAGGCGCTGGGGCCAACGTCCTGACTTTC. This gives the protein CASSLFPGAGANVLTF.